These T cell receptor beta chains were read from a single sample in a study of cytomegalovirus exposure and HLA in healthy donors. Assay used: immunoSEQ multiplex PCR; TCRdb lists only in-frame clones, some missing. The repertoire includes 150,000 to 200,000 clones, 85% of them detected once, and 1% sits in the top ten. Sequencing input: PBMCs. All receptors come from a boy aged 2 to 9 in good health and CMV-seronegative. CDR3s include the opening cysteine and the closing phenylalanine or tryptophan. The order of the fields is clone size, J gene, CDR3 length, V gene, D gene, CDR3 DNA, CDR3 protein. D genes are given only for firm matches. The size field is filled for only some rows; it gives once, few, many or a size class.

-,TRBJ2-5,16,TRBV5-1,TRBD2,TGCGCCAGCAGCCTTGGACTAGCGGGGATACAAGAGACCCAGTACTTC,CASSLGLAGIQETQYF
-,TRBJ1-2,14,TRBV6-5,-,TGTGCCAGCAGTGGTAAGCCAACAGGCTATGGCTACACCTTC,CASSGKPTGYGYTF
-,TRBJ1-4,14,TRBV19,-,TGTGCCAGTAGAGATCCAGGGGAGCATGAAAAACTGTTTTTT,CASRDPGEHEKLFF
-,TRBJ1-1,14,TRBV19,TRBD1,TGTGCCAGTATGAGGACAGGGGGTCTAACTGAAGCTTTCTTT,CASMRTGGLTEAFF
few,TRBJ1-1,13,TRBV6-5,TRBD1,TGTGCCAGCAGTTTTAACAGGGGAACTGAAGCTTTCTTT,CASSFNRGTEAFF
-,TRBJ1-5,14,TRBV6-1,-,TGTGCCAGCAGTGAAATAGGACAGATTCAGCCCCAGCATTTT,CASSEIGQIQPQHF
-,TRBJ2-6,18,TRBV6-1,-,TGTGCCAGCAGTGAAGTCGGAGGGGTGAGCTCTGGGGCCAACGTCCTGACTTTC,CASSEVGGVSSGANVLTF
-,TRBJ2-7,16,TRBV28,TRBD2,TGTGCCAGCAGTCTGGGACTAGCGGGAGGTCGGTACGAGCAGTACTTC,CASSLGLAGGRYEQYF
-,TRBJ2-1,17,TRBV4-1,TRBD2,TGCGCCAGCAGCCAAGCTATCGCGGGGGTAGCCCACAATGAGCAGTTCTTC,CASSQAIAGVAHNEQFF
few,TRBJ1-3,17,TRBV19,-,TGTGCCAGTAGTATCTGGGTGTGGCGACACTCTGGAAACACCATATATTTT,CASSIWVWRHSGNTIYF
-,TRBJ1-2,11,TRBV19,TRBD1,TGTGCCACCGGGACAGGGGATGGCTACGCCTTC,CATGTGDGYAF
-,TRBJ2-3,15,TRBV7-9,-,TGTGCCAGCAGCTCCGAAGGGGTCAGCACAGATACGCAGTATTTT,CASSSEGVSTDTQYF
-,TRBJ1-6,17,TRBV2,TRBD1,TGTGCCAGCACCGGGACAGGGGGCATCAGGAATAATTCACCCCTCCACTTT,CASTGTGGIRNNSPLHF
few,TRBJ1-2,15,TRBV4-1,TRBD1,TGCGCCAGCAGCTACGGACAGGGTTCATACTATGGCTACACCTTC,CASSYGQGSYYGYTF
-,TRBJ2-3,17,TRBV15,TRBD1,TGTGCCACCAGCAGCCAGAGACAGGGCGGTTGGTCGGGTACGCAGTATTTT,CATSSQRQGGWSGTQYF
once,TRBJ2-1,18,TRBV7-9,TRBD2,TGTTCCAGCAGCTTACCTCCGGGACTAGCGGGAGACCGCAATGAGCAGTTCTTC,CSSSLPPGLAGDRNEQFF
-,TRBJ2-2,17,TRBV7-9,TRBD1,TGTGCCAGCAGCTTAGGGACAGGGGGATCGAACACCGGGGAGCTGTTTTTT,CASSLGTGGSNTGELFF
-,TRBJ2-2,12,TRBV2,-,TGTGCCAGCACCCAGGGCACCGGGGAGCTGTTTTTT,CASTQGTGELFF
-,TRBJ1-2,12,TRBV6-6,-,TGTGCCAGCAGTTACCCTAGACAGGGCTACACCTTC,CASSYPRQGYTF
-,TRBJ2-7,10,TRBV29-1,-,TGCAGCGCCGCAGGGTACGAGCAGTACTTC,CSAAGYEQYF